This T cell receptor beta chain was obtained from a study of blood T cell repertoires in COVID-19. Looked up from germline, CDR1 is KGHSH and CDR2 is LQKENI. Trimming shortened V by 2 bases and J by 0 bases, and 19 bases separated the two germline ends. CDR3 length equals 18 residues. Assay used: immunoSEQ multiplex PCR; TCRdb lists only in-frame clones, some missing. The data contain 150,000 to 200,000 clones, over 80% of them singletons. The clonotype was recovered from a woman between 50 and 59 years old with acute or convalescent COVID-19. The rearrangement joins TRBV18 to TRBJ1-2, with D maybe TRBD1 (5 bases). Sequences were obtained from peripheral blood. The chain's CDR3 is CASSPRVKTGTANYGYTF. CDR3 bases: TGTGCCAGCTCACCAAGAGTGAAGACCGGGACTGCTAACTATGGCTACACCTTC.